A single sample is the source of the 18 T cell receptor beta chains below, sequenced in a study of tumour-infiltrating T cells in Burkitt lymphoma. Clones were sequenced by immunoSEQ multiplex PCR, and TCRdb holds only the in-frame ones, with some missing. Of around 46,000 clones detected, less than 40% appear once; the ten largest clones hold about 3%. The sequenced sample consisted of tumor tissue. The receptors derive from a human donor with Burkitt lymphoma.

The chain combines TRBV5-1 with TRBJ2-1, with 9 bases aligning to TRBD1. Germline lookup yields CDR1 SGHRS and CDR2 YFSETQ. Trimming took 7 bases from V and 6 from J; bases not matched to a gene: 8. CDR3 length: 14 residues. The CDR3 region has the DNA TGCGCCAGCTCCCCGGACAGGGGAGCCAATGAGCAGTTCTTC. It yields the protein CASSPDRGANEQFF.

The chain links TRBV6-1 to TRBJ2-1, with 10 bases that match TRBD2. This CDR3 has 15 amino acids. Unmatched junction bases numbered 5, after V lost 3 bases and J lost 6 bases. Per the germline V gene, CDR1 is MNHNS and CDR2 is SASEGT. This CDR3 is CASSDLSGGRNEQFF. The CDR3 DNA reads TGTGCCAGCAGTGACCTTAGCGGGGGGCGCAATGAGCAGTTCTTC.

The rearrangement uses TRBV15 and TRBJ1-1, with D perhaps TRBD1 (5 bases). Trimming took off 2 bases at V and 0 bases at J, with 16 bases between the two ends. Germline V lookup: CDR1 LNHNV, CDR2 YYDKDF (reference sequence). This CDR3 is built from 17 residues. The CDR3 sequence: CATSRSRWGGMNTEAFF. In DNA, the CDR3 is TGTGCCACCAGCAGAAGTCGTTGGGGGGGGATGAACACTGAAGCTTTCTTT.

This clone turned up a few times. This chain joins TRBV29-1 and TRBJ2-2, with D perhaps being TRBD1 or TRBD2 (6 bases each). The V and J ends lost 6 bases and 5 bases respectively, with 19 bases between them. The CDR3 loop spans 15 amino acids. Germline V gives CDR1 SQVTM, CDR2 ANQGSEA. CDR3 loop: CSVVWGGDITGELFF. DNA for the CDR3: TGCAGCGTGGTGTGGGGCGGGGACATAACCGGGGAGCTGTTTTTT.

This clone was picked up a small number of times. The V call is TRBV6-5, the J call TRBJ2-5; D gene unclear. Germline V CDR1 and CDR2: MNHEY, SVGAGI. This CDR3 is built from 12 residues. With 5 bases removed from V and 1 base from J, the gap between germline ends came to 5 bases. As DNA, the CDR3 is TGTGCCAGCAGTCGCCCCCAAGAGACCCAGTACTTC. It specifies CASSRPQETQYF.

The chain couples TRBV10-2 to TRBJ2-3, with 8 bases matching TRBD2. The CDR3 is 18 amino acids. CDR1 is WSHSY, CDR2 SAAADI, per germline. Trimming removed 6 bases from V and 0 bases from J; junction bases left unmatched: 14. The CDR3: CASRWGGAGVTSTDTQYF. The CDR3 DNA is TGCGCCAGCAGATGGGGGGGAGCGGGGGTTACTAGCACAGATACGCAGTATTTT.

V and J are TRBV6-1 and TRBJ2-3, with D tentatively TRBD2 (7 bases). The CDR3 has 17 amino acids. V was clipped by 4 bases and J by 2 bases, with 19 bases between them. The V gene's germline CDR1 is MNHNS and CDR2 SASEGT. CDR3 loop: CASSALGAGDTTDTQYF. In DNA form, the CDR3 reads TGTGCCAGCAGTGCCCTGGGGGCGGGGGATACCACAGATACGCAGTATTTT.

The rearrangement links TRBV19 to TRBJ1-4; D possibly corresponds to TRBD1 (6 bases). Germline V gene sequence: CDR1 LNHDA, CDR2 SQIVND (reference sequence). V gave up 6 bases and J gave up 13 bases, with 12 bases separating them. The CDR3 has 11 residues. The CDR3 region has the DNA TGTGCCAGTAGCTCGAGGACAGTACTGTTTTTT. Translating gives CASSSRTVLFF. Full variable domain (outside the CDR3, taken from reference TRBV19 and TRBJ1-4): DGGITQSPKYLFRKEGQNVTLSCEQNLNHDAMYWYRQDPGQGLRLIYYSQIVNDFQKGDIAEGYSVSREKKESFPLTVTSAQKNPTAFYLCASSSRTVLFFGSGTQLSVL.

This clone was recorded a few times. One junction end disagrees with the germline gene, perhaps due to a read error. The chain combines TRBV5-4 with TRBJ2-2; D remains ambiguous. Germline assignment: CDR1 SGHNT and CDR2 YYREEE (reference sequence). This CDR3 spans 14 amino acids. The CDR3 loop is CTSSLAKGTGELFF. CDR3 DNA sequence: TGTACCAGCAGCTTGGCGAAAGGGACCGGGGAGCTGTTTTTT. The whole variable domain, remainder taken from reference TRBV5-4 and TRBJ2-2, is ETGVTQSPTHLIKTRGQQVTLRCSSQSGHNTVSWYQQALGQGPQFIFQYYREEENGRGNFPPRFSGLQFPNYSSELNVNALELDDSALYLCTSSLAKGTGELFFGEGSRLTVL.

This chain links TRBV19 with TRBJ1-6; D is unresolved. The length of the CDR3 is 14 residues. Germline lookup yields CDR1 LNHDA and CDR2 SQIVND (reference sequence). The V end was cut by 9 bases, the J end by 0 bases, with 9 bases between. The CDR3 protein is CASLASSYNSPLHF. In nucleotides, the CDR3 is TGTGCCAGCCTGGCGAGCTCCTATAATTCACCCCTCCACTTT.

This clone was observed a few times. This chain links TRBV19 with TRBJ2-2; 10 bases fit TRBD1. This CDR3 spans 15 amino acids. Germline CDR1 is LNHDA and CDR2 is SQIVND (reference sequence). The V and J ends lost 6 bases and 5 bases, in that order; junction bases with no gene match: 6. The CDR3 protein is CASSPWDRGTGELFF. CDR3 coding DNA: TGTGCCAGTAGCCCCTGGGACAGGGGAACCGGGGAGCTGTTTTTT.

The chain links TRBV9 to TRBJ2-3; TRBD1 aligns across 9 bases. V was pared by 0 bases and J by 2 bases, with 4 bases of the junction left unmatched. This CDR3 region has 16 residues. CDR1 is SGDLS and CDR2 is YYNGEE in the germline V gene. The CDR3 DNA reads as TGTGCCAGCAGCGTAGAAACAGGGGGCTACACAGATACGCAGTATTTT. It translates to CASSVETGGYTDTQYF. Variable domain in full (rest from reference TRBV9 and TRBJ2-3): DSGVTQTPKHLITATGQRVTLRCSPRSGDLSVYWYQQSLDQGLQFLIQYYNGEERAKGNILERFSAQQFPDLHSELNLSSLELGDSALYFCASSVETGGYTDTQYFGPGTRLTVL.

V and J are TRBV29-1 and TRBJ1-6; TRBD1 matches at 9 bases. Germline V gene data show CDR1 as SQVTM and CDR2 as ANQGSEA. The CDR3 sequence is 13 residues long. V lost 4 bases, J lost 8 bases, and 3 bases stayed unmatched. The DNA for the CDR3 is TGCAGCGTTGGGGACAGGGCCGATTCACCCCTCCACTTT. Residues: CSVGDRADSPLHF.

V is TRBV27 and J is TRBJ2-7; D is possibly TRBD1 (6 bases). Germline values: CDR1 MNHEY, CDR2 SMNVEV (reference sequence). The CDR3 length is 14 residues. Trimming removed 5 bases from V and 2 bases from J, with 13 bases in between. CDR3 DNA sequence: TGTGCCAGCAGTCGTGGACAGCAGACCTACGAGCAGTACTTC. This codes for CASSRGQQTYEQYF.

The rearrangement uses TRBV7-2 and TRBJ1-5; 7 bases are shared with TRBD1. The CDR3 is 15 amino acids. Trimming cost V 3 bases and J 2 bases; bases outside gene matches: 4. Germline V gives CDR1 SGHTA, CDR2 FQGNSA. The CDR3 DNA follows: TGTGCCAGCAGCTTGTACAGGGGCGGCAATCAGCCCCAGCATTTT. This encodes CASSLYRGGNQPQHF.

V usage is TRBV4-2 and J usage is TRBJ1-2, with 7 bases aligning to TRBD1. Per the germline V gene, CDR1 is LGHNA and CDR2 is YNFKEQ. J lost 4 bases, V lost 0 bases, and 5 bases had no gene match. The CDR3 runs 15 residues. CDR3 region: CASSQDKGTAYGYTF. CDR3 bases: TGTGCCAGCAGCCAAGATAAAGGGACAGCCTATGGCTACACCTTC.

This clone showed up just a few times. V and J are TRBV2 and TRBJ2-3, with a tentative D call TRBD2 (5 bases). Germline V lookup: CDR1 SNHLY, CDR2 FYNNEI. The CDR3 loop spans 15 amino acids. V gave up 8 bases and J gave up 2 bases, with 17 bases separating them. CDR3 amino acids: CASGGLLPNTDTQYF. The CDR3 DNA reads TGTGCCAGCGGAGGACTGCTACCCAACACAGATACGCAGTATTTT.

This chain joins TRBV5-6 and TRBJ2-5; D remains unclear. Germline V CDR1 and CDR2: SGHDT, YYEEEE. CDR3 size: 15 residues. The germline V and J ends were trimmed by 0 bases and 3 bases, with 12 bases remaining between them. DNA of the CDR3: TGTGCCAGCAGCTTGGTTGTGGGCAATGAAGAGACCCAGTACTTC. The encoded protein is CASSLVVGNEETQYF.